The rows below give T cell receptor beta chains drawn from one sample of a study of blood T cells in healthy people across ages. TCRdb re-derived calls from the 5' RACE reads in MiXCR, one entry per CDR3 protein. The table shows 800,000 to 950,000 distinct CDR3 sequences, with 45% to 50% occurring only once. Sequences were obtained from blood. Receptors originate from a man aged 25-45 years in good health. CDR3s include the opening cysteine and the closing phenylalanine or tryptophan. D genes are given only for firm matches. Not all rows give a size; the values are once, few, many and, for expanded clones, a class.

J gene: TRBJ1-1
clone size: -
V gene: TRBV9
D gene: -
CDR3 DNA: TGTGCCAGCAGCGTAGGGGGGAGTAGGGGGGTATCTGAAGCTTTCTTT
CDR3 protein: CASSVGGSRGVSEAFF

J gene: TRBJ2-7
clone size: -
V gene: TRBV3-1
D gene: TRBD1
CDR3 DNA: TGTGCCAGCACCCATAGGGACAGGGGAGGAGAGCAGTACTTC
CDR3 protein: CASTHRDRGGEQYF

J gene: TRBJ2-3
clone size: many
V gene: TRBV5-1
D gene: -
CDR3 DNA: TGCGCCAGCAGCTCGGGGACGGCTAGCACAGATACGCAGTATTTT
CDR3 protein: CASSSGTASTDTQYF

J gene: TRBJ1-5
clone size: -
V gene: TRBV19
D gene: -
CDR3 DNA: TGTGCCAGTAGAAAGGGCGGTCAGCCCCAGCATTTT
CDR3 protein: CASRKGGQPQHF

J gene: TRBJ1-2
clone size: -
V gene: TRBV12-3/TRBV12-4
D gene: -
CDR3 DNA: TGTGCCAGTTCAGATCGGGTCGGCAGGCGCCCCTATGGCTACACCTTC
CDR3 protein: CASSDRVGRRPYGYTF

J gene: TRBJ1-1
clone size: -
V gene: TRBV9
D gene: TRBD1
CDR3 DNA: TGTGCCAGCAGCGTAGTCGCAGGGGGCGACCTGAACACTGAAGCTTTCTTT
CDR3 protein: CASSVVAGGDLNTEAFF

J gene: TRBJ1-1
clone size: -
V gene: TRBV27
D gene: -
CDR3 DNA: TGTGCCAGCAGTTTTGACTCGGGGCCCACTGAAGCTTTCTTT
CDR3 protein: CASSFDSGPTEAFF

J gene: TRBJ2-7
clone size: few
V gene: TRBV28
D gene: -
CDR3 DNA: TGTGCCAGCAGATCGGTGAACAGCTACGAGCAGTACTTC
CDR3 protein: CASRSVNSYEQYF

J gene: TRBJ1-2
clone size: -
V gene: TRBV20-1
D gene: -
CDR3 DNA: TGCAGTGCTAGAGATCGGACGGGGAACTATGGCTACACCTTC
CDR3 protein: CSARDRTGNYGYTF

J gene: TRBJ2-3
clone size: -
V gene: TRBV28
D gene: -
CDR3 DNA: TGTGCCAGCATATCTTGGAGGGAGCGCACAGATACGCAGTATTTT
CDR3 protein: CASISWRERTDTQYF

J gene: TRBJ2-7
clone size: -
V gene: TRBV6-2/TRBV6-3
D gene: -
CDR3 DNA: TGTGCCAGCAGTTACGGGGGGGCCAACTCCTACGAGCAGTACTTC
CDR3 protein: CASSYGGANSYEQYF

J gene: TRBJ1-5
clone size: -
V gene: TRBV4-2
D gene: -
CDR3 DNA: TGTGCCAGCAGCCCAGGGGACGGTAGCAATCAGCCCCAGCATTTT
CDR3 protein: CASSPGDGSNQPQHF

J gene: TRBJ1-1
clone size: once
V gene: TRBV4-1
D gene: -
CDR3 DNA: TGCGCCAGCAGCCAGCAACAGGTGTCGGAGACTGAAGCTTTCTTT
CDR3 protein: CASSQQQVSETEAFF

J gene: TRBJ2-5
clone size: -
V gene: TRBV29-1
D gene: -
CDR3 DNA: TGCAGCGTTGATGGGGCCGGGGACTCAGAGACCCAGTACTTC
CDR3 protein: CSVDGAGDSETQYF

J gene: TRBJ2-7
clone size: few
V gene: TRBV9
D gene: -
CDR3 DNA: TGTGCCAGCAGCGTAGACAGGGACTCCTACGAGCAGTACTTC
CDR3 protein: CASSVDRDSYEQYF

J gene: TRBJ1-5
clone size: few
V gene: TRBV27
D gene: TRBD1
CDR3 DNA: TGTGCCAGCAGTTTATCCCGACAGGGGCCCGCCAATCAGCCCCAGCATTTT
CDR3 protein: CASSLSRQGPANQPQHF

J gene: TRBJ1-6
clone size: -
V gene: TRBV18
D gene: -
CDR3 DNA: TGTGCCAGCTCACCATACGCGGATAATTCACCCCTCCACTTT
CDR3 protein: CASSPYADNSPLHF

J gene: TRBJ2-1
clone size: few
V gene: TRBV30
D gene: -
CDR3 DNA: TGTGCCTGGAAACTCCGGGCCAATGAGCAGTTCTTC
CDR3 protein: CAWKLRANEQFF

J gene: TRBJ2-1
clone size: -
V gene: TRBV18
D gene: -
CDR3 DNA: TGTGCCAGCTCACCACCGGGATGCCGAGCCTACAATGAGCAGTTCTTC
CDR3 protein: CASSPPGCRAYNEQFF

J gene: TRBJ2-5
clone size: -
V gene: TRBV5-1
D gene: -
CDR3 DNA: TGCGCCAGCAGCTTGGCGACTAACCCTACGGATGAGCAGTACTTC
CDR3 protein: CASSLATNPTDEQYF

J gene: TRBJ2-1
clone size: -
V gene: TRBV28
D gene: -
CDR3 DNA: TGTGCCAGCAGTTTATCCGGGTTTGAGCAGTTCTTC
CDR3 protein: CASSLSGFEQFF

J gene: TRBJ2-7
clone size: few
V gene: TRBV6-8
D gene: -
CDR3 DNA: TGTGCCAGCAGTTCCTATGGGGCGGATACGTACGAGCAGTACTTC
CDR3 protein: CASSSYGADTYEQYF

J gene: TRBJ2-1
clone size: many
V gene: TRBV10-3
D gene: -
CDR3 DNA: TGTGCCATCAGTGAGTTCGACCAGGCCGAGCAGTTCTTC
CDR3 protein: CAISEFDQAEQFF

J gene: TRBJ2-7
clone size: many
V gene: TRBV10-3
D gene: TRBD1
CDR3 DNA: TGTGCCATCAAAGGGACAGGGACCTACGAGCAGTACTTC
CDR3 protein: CAIKGTGTYEQYF

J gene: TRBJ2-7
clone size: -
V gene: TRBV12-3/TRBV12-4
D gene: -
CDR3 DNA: TGTGCCAGCTCACCATCTCCCGGCGAGCAGTACTTC
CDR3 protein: CASSPSPGEQYF

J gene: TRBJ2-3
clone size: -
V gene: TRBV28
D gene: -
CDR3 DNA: TGTGCCAGCAGCCTGACTAGTTATACGCAGTATTTT
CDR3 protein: CASSLTSYTQYF

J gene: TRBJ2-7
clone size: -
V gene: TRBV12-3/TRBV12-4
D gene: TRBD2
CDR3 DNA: TGTGCCAGCAGACTTAGCGGGGGATCTGGAAATGAGCAGTACTTC
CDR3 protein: CASRLSGGSGNEQYF

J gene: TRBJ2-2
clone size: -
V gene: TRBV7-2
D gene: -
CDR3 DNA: TGTGCCAGCAGCTTAGCTTACCTCACCGGGGAACTGTTTTTT
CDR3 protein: CASSLAYLTGELFF

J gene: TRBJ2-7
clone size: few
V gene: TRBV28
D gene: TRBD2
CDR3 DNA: TGTGCCAGCAGCCGTCCCGCGGGGGTTTCAGCCTACGAGCAGTACTTC
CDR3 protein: CASSRPAGVSAYEQYF

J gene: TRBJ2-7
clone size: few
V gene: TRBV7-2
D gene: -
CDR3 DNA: TGTGCCAGCAGCTTTGGGCAGGGCATCTACGAGCAGTACTTC
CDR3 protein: CASSFGQGIYEQYF

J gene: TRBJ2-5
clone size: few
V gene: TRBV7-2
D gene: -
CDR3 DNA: TGTGCCAGCAGCTTCGGGAACCGGGAGACCCAGTACTTC
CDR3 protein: CASSFGNRETQYF

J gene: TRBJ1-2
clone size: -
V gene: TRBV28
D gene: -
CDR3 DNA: TGTGCCGGCTATGATAAACGGAACTATGGCTACAGCTTC
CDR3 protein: CAGYDKRNYGYSF

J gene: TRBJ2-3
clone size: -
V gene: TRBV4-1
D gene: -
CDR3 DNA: TGCGCCAGCAGCCAAGAAAGAACAGGTCACCCAGATACGCAGTATTTT
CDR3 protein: CASSQERTGHPDTQYF